One and the same sample provided the 30 T cell receptor beta chains below, sequenced in a study of T cell changes during pregnancy in multiple sclerosis. The method was immunoSEQ multiplex PCR; TCRdb's version includes in-frame clones alone and lacks a portion of them. The data hold about 87,000 clones, with about 93% observed a single time. Here the sequenced sample was peripheral blood, taken in the third trimester of pregnancy. These receptors all stem from a female donor in good health, enrolled as a control in a pregnancy study.

V and J are TRBV7-2 and TRBJ2-7; D gene unclear. The CDR3 is 13 amino acids. V lost 4 bases, J lost 1 base, and 8 bases lay in between. Per the germline V gene, CDR1 is SGHTA and CDR2 is FQGNSA. This chain's CDR3 is CASSSVFSYEQYF. The CDR3 region has the DNA TGTGCCAGCAGCTCTGTCTTTTCCTACGAGCAGTACTTC.

The rearrangement uses TRBV5-1 and TRBJ2-2; 7 nucleotides agree with TRBD1. Germline lookup yields CDR1 SGHRS and CDR2 YFSETQ. The CDR3 has 13 amino acids. V dropped 4 bases and J dropped 5; count of bases not matched to a gene: 2. The CDR3 nucleotides read TGCGCCAGCAGCGACAGGGAGACCGGGGAGCTGTTTTTT. Translation: CASSDRETGELFF.

The chain employs TRBV4-1 and TRBJ1-5, with TRBD1 matching 7 bases. Per germline, CDR1 MGHRA and CDR2 YSYEKL. The junction had 2 bases not matched to a gene; V was cut back by 1 base and J by 5 bases. The CDR3 is 14 residues long. In nucleotides, the CDR3 is TGCGCCAGCAGCCAAGTTACAGGGGATCAGCCCCAGCATTTT. Its translation is CASSQVTGDQPQHF.

This rearrangement joins TRBV7-2 to TRBJ2-7, with 8 nucleotides matching TRBD1. V shed 6 bases and J 2 bases; nucleotides not matched to a gene: 9. The CDR3 is 15 residues long. Germline CDR1 and CDR2: SGHTA and FQGNSA. DNA of the CDR3: TGTGCCAGCAGGCTAAGGTCCAGGGGGCCCTACGAGCAGTACTTC. It specifies CASRLRSRGPYEQYF.

The chain combines TRBV7-9 with TRBJ2-5, with 9 bases fitting TRBD1. V trimming: 5 bases; J trimming: 4 bases; junction bases outside the gene matches: 11. The CDR3 is 16 residues long. Germline V gives CDR1 SEHNR, CDR2 FQNEAQ (reference sequence). CDR3 sequence: CASSPTGTGLGETQYF. The CDR3, as DNA: TGTGCCAGCAGCCCTACCGGGACAGGGTTAGGAGAGACCCAGTACTTC.

The chain has TRBV27 and TRBJ2-1; 8 bases agree with TRBD2. Per the germline V gene, CDR1 is MNHEY and CDR2 is SMNVEV (reference sequence). There are 16 residues in the CDR3. V trimming: 5 bases; J trimming: 7 bases; junction bases outside the gene matches: 13. This CDR3 reads CASSPSAGERGNEQFF. DNA of the CDR3: TGTGCCAGCAGTCCTTCAGCGGGAGAACGGGGAAATGAGCAGTTCTTC.

In its sample, this clone was seen once. This rearrangement joins TRBV5-1 to TRBJ2-3, with TRBD1 as a possible D gene (6 bases). Germline CDR1 and CDR2: SGHRS and YFSETQ. V shed 5 bases and J shed 1 base, with 17 bases lying between them. The CDR3 has 16 amino acids. The CDR3 region has the DNA TGCGCCAGCAGTTCGGGGACACTAGTGCGCACAGATACGCAGTATTTT. As protein: CASSSGTLVRTDTQYF.

V and J are TRBV21-1 and TRBJ1-1; the table gives TRBD1 as D, unverified against the DNA. TRBV21-1 is a known pseudogene. The CDR3 covers 14 residues. The CDR3 is CASTRRGATVEAFF. CDR3 nucleotide sequence: TGTGCCAGCACCCGCAGGGGGGCGACGGTTGAAGCTTTCTTT.

The V call is TRBV18, the J call TRBJ1-4, with D tentatively TRBD1 (5 bases). This CDR3 comprises 15 residues. The germline V gene has CDR1 KGHSH and CDR2 LQKENI. The V end lost 4 bases, the J end lost 5 bases, and 14 bases lay between the germline ends. The CDR3 is CASSLLGQGNEKLFF. DNA for the CDR3: TGTGCCAGCTCACTTCTTGGGCAGGGAAATGAAAAACTGTTTTTT.

The chain joins TRBV7-9 to TRBJ1-1; 7 bases fit TRBD1. The CDR3 totals 15 residues. Germline CDR1 is SEHNR and CDR2 is FQNEAQ (reference sequence). The ends lost 5 bases at V and 0 bases at J; junction bases unmatched: 6. CDR3 sequence (DNA): TGTGCCAGCAGCCTACGGACAGGCTTGAACACTGAAGCTTTCTTT. Its translation: CASSLRTGLNTEAFF.

The rearrangement joins TRBV29-1 to TRBJ2-1; TRBD2 matches 10 bases. Looked up from germline, CDR1 is SQVTM and CDR2 is ANQGSEA. CDR3 length: 13 amino acids. With V trimmed by 6 bases and J by 7 bases, 6 bases remained unmatched. The CDR3 region is CSVSGRVGNEQFF. In nucleotides, the CDR3 is TGCAGCGTCAGCGGGAGGGTGGGAAATGAGCAGTTCTTC.

The gene calls are TRBV7-6 and TRBJ2-6; D is uncertain. Germline V gene sequence: CDR1 SGHVS, CDR2 FNYEAQ. The CDR3 runs 15 residues. Trimming stripped 6 bases from V and 1 base from J, with 10 bases between. CDR3 amino acids: CASSPTVSGANVLTF. The DNA of the CDR3 is TGTGCCAGCAGTCCTACAGTTTCTGGGGCCAACGTCCTGACTTTC.

This chain links TRBV5-4 with TRBJ1-4, with 9 bases matching TRBD1. V shed 0 bases and J 8 bases; nucleotides not matched to a gene: 2. Germline loops: CDR1 SGHNT, CDR2 YYREEE (reference sequence). The CDR3 has 14 amino acids. The CDR3 DNA reads as TGTGCCAGCAGCTTGGGGGACAGGGAAGAAAAACTGTTTTTT. Encoded protein: CASSLGDREEKLFF. The whole variable domain, remainder taken from reference TRBV5-4 and TRBJ1-4, is ETGVTQSPTHLIKTRGQQVTLRCSSQSGHNTVSWYQQALGQGPQFIFQYYREEENGRGNFPPRFSGLQFPNYSSELNVNALELDDSALYLCASSLGDREEKLFFGSGTQLSVL.

This chain links TRBV6-4 with TRBJ2-3; 7 nucleotides line up with TRBD2. V dropped 6 bases and J dropped 2; count of bases not matched to a gene: 2. Germline V gene sequence: CDR1 MRHNA, CDR2 SNTAGT. The CDR3 loop spans 13 amino acids. DNA for the CDR3: TGTGCCAGCAGCGCGGGAGACACAGATACGCAGTATTTT. Its protein is CASSAGDTDTQYF.

This rearrangement joins TRBV30 to TRBJ1-2; D unresolved. The V gene's germline CDR1 is GTSNPN and CDR2 SVGIG (reference sequence). V lost 0 bases and J 2 bases, leaving 13 bases between the germline ends. CDR3 length: 15 amino acids. The CDR3 protein is CAWSVRARLNYGYTF. CDR3 nucleotide sequence: TGTGCCTGGAGTGTAAGAGCCCGTTTGAACTATGGCTACACCTTC.

This clone was observed a handful of times. CDR3 nucleotide sequence: TGCAGCGTAACAGCGAACACTGAAGCTTTCTTT. Its translation is CSVTANTEAFF. V gene TRBV29-1 combines with J gene TRBJ1-1; D is unclear. Germline V gene data show CDR1 as SQVTM and CDR2 as ANQGSEA. This CDR3 is built from 11 residues. Trimming shortened V by 6 bases and J by 1 base, and 6 bases separated the two germline ends.

The chain joins TRBV5-1 to TRBJ2-5; D gene uncertain. From germline, CDR1 is SGHRS and CDR2 YFSETQ. V lost 10 bases, J lost 7 bases, and 11 bases lay in between. The CDR3 length is 10 residues. CDR3 coding DNA: TGCGCCTTGGGCGTGGGGACCCAGTACTTC. It is translated as CALGVGTQYF.

The CDR3 bases are TGTGCCAGCAGTCACCGACAGGGGAATCAGCCCCAGCATTTT. This encodes CASSHRQGNQPQHF. The chain uses TRBV28 and TRBJ1-5, with 8 bases aligning to TRBD1. Germline loops: CDR1 MDHEN, CDR2 SYDVKM. J gave up 4 bases and V 5 bases, and 4 bases lay outside the gene matches. This CDR3 has 14 residues.

The chain employs TRBV19 and TRBJ1-1, with TRBD1 matching 9 bases. The CDR3 length is 15 residues. Germline V gene sequence: CDR1 LNHDA, CDR2 SQIVND (reference sequence). The V and J ends lost 3 bases and 1 base, in that order; junction bases with no gene match: 3. The DNA for the CDR3 is TGTGCCAGTAGTATGGGGACAGGGTGGAACACTGAAGCTTTCTTT. Translating gives CASSMGTGWNTEAFF.

The rearrangement joins TRBV5-6 to TRBJ2-1, with 8 bases matching TRBD1. CDR1 is SGHDT and CDR2 is YYEEEE in the germline V gene. This CDR3 is 16 amino acids long. Trimming cost V 0 bases and J 4 bases; bases outside gene matches: 6. This CDR3 is CASSLEGRGQYNEQFF. In DNA, the CDR3 is TGTGCCAGCAGCTTGGAGGGCAGGGGGCAGTACAATGAGCAGTTCTTC. The full variable domain, with the rest looked up from reference TRBV5-6 and TRBJ2-1, is DAGVTQSPTHLIKTRGQQVTLRCSPKSGHDTVSWYQQALGQGPQFIFQYYEEEERQRGNFPDRFSGHQFPNYSSELNVNALLLGDSALYLCASSLEGRGQYNEQFFGPGTRLTVL.

The rearrangement links TRBV4-2 to TRBJ2-1; 10 bases are a match to TRBD1. After removal of 3 bases from V and 1 base from J, the junction contained 9 bases not matched to a gene. Germline lookup yields CDR1 LGHNA and CDR2 YNFKEQ. CDR3 length: 18 residues. The CDR3 coding sequence is TGTGCCAGCAGCCACCCCGCGCTGGGACAGGGGTCCTACAATGAGCAGTTCTTC. It translates to CASSHPALGQGSYNEQFF.

This clone was counted a single time. CDR3 bases: TGTGCCAGCAGTTCGGCCGGGACAGGGAAAAGATCTGAAGCTTTCTTT. Its protein product is CASSSAGTGKRSEAFF. This chain connects TRBV27 to TRBJ1-1; TRBD1 aligns across 9 bases. Losses at the gene ends were 4 bases for V and 6 bases for J; bases not matched to a gene: 12. Germline V gene sequence: CDR1 MNHEY, CDR2 SMNVEV (reference sequence). The CDR3 runs 16 residues.

CDR3 sequence (DNA): TGTGCCAGCAGCGTAGCAATAGGGGCGGATCAGCCCCAGCATTTT. It specifies CASSVAIGADQPQHF. The V call is TRBV9, the J call TRBJ1-5; D perhaps matches TRBD1 (5 bases). The CDR3 runs 15 residues. Germline V gene sequence: CDR1 SGDLS, CDR2 YYNGEE. V shed 0 bases and J shed 5 bases, with 12 bases lying between them. The full variable domain, in which reference TRBV9 and TRBJ1-5 provide the parts outside the CDR3, is DSGVTQTPKHLITATGQRVTLRCSPRSGDLSVYWYQQSLDQGLQFLIQYYNGEERAKGNILERFSAQQFPDLHSELNLSSLELGDSALYFCASSVAIGADQPQHFGDGTRLSIL.

The V and J genes are TRBV5-1 and TRBJ2-7; 14 bases align to TRBD2. The V gene end was trimmed by 0 bases and the J gene end by 3 bases; junction bases not matched to a gene: 5. This CDR3 contains 17 residues. Germline values: CDR1 SGHRS, CDR2 YFSETQ. As DNA, the CDR3 is TGCGCCAGCAGCTTGGCCGGGACTAGCGGGGGAAGCTACGAGCAGTACTTC. Translated: CASSLAGTSGGSYEQYF.

The CDR3 is CAWSPSGEQFF. In nucleotides, the CDR3 is TGTGCCTGGAGCCCTTCAGGGGAGCAGTTCTTC. The genes are TRBV30 and TRBJ2-1, with D perhaps TRBD1 (5 bases). The CDR3 extends over 11 amino acids. Trimming took 3 bases from V and 10 from J, leaving 10 bases between them. Germline CDR1 GTSNPN, CDR2 SVGIG (reference sequence).

The chain joins TRBV5-1 to TRBJ1-1, with a tentative D call TRBD1 (6 bases). Looked up from germline, CDR1 is SGHRS and CDR2 is YFSETQ. The V gene lost 4 bases and the J gene lost 2 bases, with 15 bases spanning the gap. The CDR3 runs to 15 residues. CDR3 nucleotide sequence: TGCGCCAGCAGCCGATTGGACAGAATAAACACTGAAGCTTTCTTT. Residues: CASSRLDRINTEAFF.

The count of this clone is one. The V gene is TRBV29-1, the J gene TRBJ2-1, with 10 bases matching TRBD2. Looked up from germline, CDR1 is SQVTM and CDR2 is ANQGSEA. The CDR3 is 15 amino acids. V was pared by 6 bases and J by 1 base, with 6 bases of the junction left unmatched. The CDR3 region is CSVLGLATSYNEQFF. The CDR3 bases are TGCAGCGTCCTGGGACTAGCGACTTCCTACAATGAGCAGTTCTTC.

The chain recombines TRBV5-8 with TRBJ1-5; D possibly corresponds to TRBD1 (5 bases). Germline V gives CDR1 SGHTS, CDR2 YDEGEE. Trimming took 2 bases from V and 0 from J, leaving 24 bases between them. The CDR3 consists of 20 residues. CDR3 DNA sequence: TGTGCCAGCAGCTTCTGGTGGGGCGGAACGCCGAAATATAGCAATCAGCCCCAGCATTTT. It yields the protein CASSFWWGGTPKYSNQPQHF.

The chain has TRBV9 and TRBJ2-5; D may be TRBD2 (5 bases). This CDR3 contains 15 residues. The V gene lost 0 bases and the J gene lost 3 bases, with 12 bases spanning the gap. CDR1 SGDLS and CDR2 YYNGEE come from the germline V gene. CDR3 in amino acids: CASSVDGLAKETQYF. The CDR3 bases are TGTGCCAGCAGCGTAGACGGGCTAGCTAAAGAGACCCAGTACTTC.

The chain joins TRBV2 to TRBJ1-2; 9 bases align to TRBD1. CDR1 and CDR2 from the germline V gene are SNHLY and FYNNEI. Trimming cost V 4 bases and J 8 bases; bases outside gene matches: 8. This CDR3 has 14 amino acids. CDR3 amino acids: CASSGLQGAGGYTF. CDR3 in DNA: TGTGCCAGCAGTGGTTTACAGGGGGCGGGGGGCTACACCTTC. Full variable domain (rest looked up from reference TRBV2 and TRBJ1-2): EPEVTQTPSHQVTQMGQEVILRCVPISNHLYFYWYRQILGQKVEFLVSFYNNEISEKSEIFDDQFSVERPDGSNFTLKIRSTKLEDSAMYFCASSGLQGAGGYTFGSGTRLTVV.